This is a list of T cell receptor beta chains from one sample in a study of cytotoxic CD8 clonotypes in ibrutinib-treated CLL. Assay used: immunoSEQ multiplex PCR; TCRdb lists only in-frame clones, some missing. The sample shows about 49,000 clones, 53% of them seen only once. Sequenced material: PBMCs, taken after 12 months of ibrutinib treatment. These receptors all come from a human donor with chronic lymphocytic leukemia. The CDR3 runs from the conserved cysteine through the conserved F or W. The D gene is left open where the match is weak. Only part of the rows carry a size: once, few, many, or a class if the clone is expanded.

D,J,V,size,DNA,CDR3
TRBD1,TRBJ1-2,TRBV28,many,TGTGCCAGCAGTTTTTCCTCAGGGGGCGGCTATGGCTACACCTTC,CASSFSSGGGYGYTF
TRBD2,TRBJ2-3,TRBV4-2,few,TGTGCCAGCAGCCACCGCCAGAGCGGGAGGAGGTATAGCACAGATACGCAGTATTTT,CASSHRQSGRRYSTDTQYF
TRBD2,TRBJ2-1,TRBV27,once,TGTGCCAGCAGTTTATCCTCCCTTGGACTAGCGGCCGACAATGAGCAGTTCTTC,CASSLSSLGLAADNEQFF
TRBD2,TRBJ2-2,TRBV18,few,TGTGCCAGCTCAACCGGGACTAGCGGGAGATTGAGCGGGGAGCTGTTTTTT,CASSTGTSGRLSGELFF
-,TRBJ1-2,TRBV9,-,TGTGCCAGCAGCGGCAGGGGCGGAAACTATGGCTACACCTTC,CASSGRGGNYGYTF
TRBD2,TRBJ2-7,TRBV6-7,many,TGTGCCAGCACTCGGAGCGGGAGTGGCTACGAGCAGTACTTC,CASTRSGSGYEQYF
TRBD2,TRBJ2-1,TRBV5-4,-,TGTGCCAGCAGCGAAGGGACTAGCGGGAGAATCCGCAATGAGCAGTTCTTC,CASSEGTSGRIRNEQFF
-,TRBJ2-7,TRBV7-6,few,TGTGCCAGCAGCTTGAGGGGTGGAGGCAGGGACTACGAGCAGTACTTC,CASSLRGGGRDYEQYF
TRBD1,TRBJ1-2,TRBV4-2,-,TGTGCCAGCAGCCAAGGGGACAGGGGGCATTATGGCTACACCTTC,CASSQGDRGHYGYTF
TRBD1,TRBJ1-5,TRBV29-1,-,TGCAGCGTTAGGACAGGGGTTAACCAGCCCCAGCATTTT,CSVRTGVNQPQHF
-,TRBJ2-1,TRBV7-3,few,TGTGCCAGCAGCCTCTGGGGGCACGATGAGCAGTTCTTC,CASSLWGHDEQFF
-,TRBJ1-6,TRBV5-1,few,TGCGCCAGCAGCCCCCAGGGTACTAATTCACCCCTCCACTTT,CASSPQGTNSPLHF
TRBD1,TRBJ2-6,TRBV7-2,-,TGTGCCAGCAGCTTCGGGACAGGGGGTCTAGGGGCCAACGTCCTGACTTTC,CASSFGTGGLGANVLTF
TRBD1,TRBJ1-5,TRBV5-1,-,TGCGCCAGCAGCTACGGGACAGGCGCCAATCAGCCCCAGCATTTT,CASSYGTGANQPQHF
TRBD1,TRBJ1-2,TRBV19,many,TGTGCCAGCTCTTCTACAGGGGACTATGGCTACACCTTC,CASSSTGDYGYTF
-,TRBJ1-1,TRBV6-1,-,TGTGCCAGCACCCAAGGGGCAGGGATGAACACTGAAGCTTTCTTT,CASTQGAGMNTEAFF
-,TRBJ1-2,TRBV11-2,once,TGTGCCAGCAGCTTAGACAGACCTCGGGGAGAGGGCTACACCTTC,CASSLDRPRGEGYTF
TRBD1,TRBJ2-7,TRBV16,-,TGTGCCAGCAGCCAATCGGGTTGGGGACAGGGTTTCTACGAGCAGTACTTC,CASSQSGWGQGFYEQYF
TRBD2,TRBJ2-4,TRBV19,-,TGTGCCAGTAGTCTGGGACTAGCGGACCTAGCCAAAAACATTCAGTACTTC,CASSLGLADLAKNIQYF
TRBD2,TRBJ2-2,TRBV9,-,TGTGCCAGCAGCGTAGGGACTAGCGGGACCTCGGGGACCGGGGAGCTGTTTTTT,CASSVGTSGTSGTGELFF
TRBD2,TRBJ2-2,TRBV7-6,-,TGTGCCAGCAGCCCACGAAGTGGCGGGAGCCGAACCGGGGAGCTGTTTTTT,CASSPRSGGSRTGELFF
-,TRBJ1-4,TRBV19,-,TGTGCCAGTCAGGACAGTTGGTATGAAAAACTGTTTTTT,CASQDSWYEKLFF
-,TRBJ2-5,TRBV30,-,TGTGCCTGGAGTCGCCAGGTACAAGAGACCCAGTACTTC,CAWSRQVQETQYF
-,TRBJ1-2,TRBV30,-,TGTGCCTGGAGTGTCGAAGGATCGCTATGGGGAAACACCTTC,CAWSVEGSLWGNTF
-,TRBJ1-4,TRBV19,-,TGTGCCAGTACCGGCGGGGGCGGGGAAAAACTGTTTTTT,CASTGGGGEKLFF
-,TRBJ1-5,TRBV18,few,TGTGCCAGCTCACCAGGCGGAAATCAGCCCCAGCATTTT,CASSPGGNQPQHF
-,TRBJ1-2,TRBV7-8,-,TGTGCCAGCAGCTTAGAGGACAGCTTGTCCTATGGCTACACCTTC,CASSLEDSLSYGYTF
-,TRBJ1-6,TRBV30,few,TGTGCCTGGAGTGTAGCAGGGGCGAGCTCCTATAATTCACCCCTCCACTTT,CAWSVAGASSYNSPLHF
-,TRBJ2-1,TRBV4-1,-,TGCGCCAGCAGCCAAGATTTAGTCAATGAGCAGTTCTTC,CASSQDLVNEQFF
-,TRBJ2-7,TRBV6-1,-,TGTGCCAGCGATGGCGGTGTGCTACGCTACGAGCAGTACTTC,CASDGGVLRYEQYF
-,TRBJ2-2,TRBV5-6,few,TGTGCCAGCCGCCGGGAGCTCGGGGAGCTGTTTTTT,CASRRELGELFF
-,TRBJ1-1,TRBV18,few,TGTGCCAGCTCAGGGTCTGGCACTGAAGCTTTCTTT,CASSGSGTEAFF
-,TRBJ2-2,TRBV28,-,TGTGCCAGCAGTTCGACCTACACCGGGGAGCTGTTTTTT,CASSSTYTGELFF
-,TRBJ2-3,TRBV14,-,TGTGCCAGCAGCCAAGATACGCAGGGGCTTACGCAGTATTTT,CASSQDTQGLTQYF
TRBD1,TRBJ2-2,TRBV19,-,TGTGCCAGTAGTCCCGGGACAGGTCGGGCCGGGGAGCTGTTTTTT,CASSPGTGRAGELFF
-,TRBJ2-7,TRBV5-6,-,TGTGCCAGCAGCTTGCGCTGGAGCTCCTACGAGCAGTACTTC,CASSLRWSSYEQYF
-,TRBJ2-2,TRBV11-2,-,TGTGCCAGCAGCTCTAGACCTTATATCGGGATTAACACCGGGGAGCTGTTTTTT,CASSSRPYIGINTGELFF
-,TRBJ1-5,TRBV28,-,TGTGCCAGTCGACGGGGCTACAATCAGCCCCAGCATTTT,CASRRGYNQPQHF
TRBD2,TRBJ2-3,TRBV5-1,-,TGCGCCAGCAGCTCGACTAGCGGGAGGCCTAGCACAGATACGCAGTATTTT,CASSSTSGRPSTDTQYF
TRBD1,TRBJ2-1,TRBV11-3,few,TGTGCCAGCAGCTTAGGGACAGGGGCTCTCAATGAGCAGTTCTTC,CASSLGTGALNEQFF
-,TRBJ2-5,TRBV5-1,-,TGCGCCAGCAGCTTGGGGCATTCGGGCCAAGAGACCCAGTACTTC,CASSLGHSGQETQYF
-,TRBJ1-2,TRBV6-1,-,TGTGCCAGCAACCCCCTCAGCGCTAACTATGGCTACACCTTC,CASNPLSANYGYTF
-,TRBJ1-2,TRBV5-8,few,TGTGCCAGCAGTTCAACGATCGGCGGCTACACCTTC,CASSSTIGGYTF
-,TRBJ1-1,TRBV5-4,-,TGTGCCAGCAGCTTGGAGGCTGAAGCTTTCTTT,CASSLEAEAFF
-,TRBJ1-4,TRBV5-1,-,TGCGCCAGCAGCCCCCAGAGCCCCGATGATGAAAAACTGTTTTTT,CASSPQSPDDEKLFF
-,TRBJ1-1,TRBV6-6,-,TGTGCCAGCAATGACCCAATGAACACTGAAGCTTTCTTT,CASNDPMNTEAFF